This section outlines one T cell receptor beta chain sequence together with its context. This CDR3 has 15 amino acids. Trimming stripped 3 bases from V and 4 bases from J, with 14 bases between. These data originate in a study of blood T cell repertoires in COVID-19. Study as a whole: Samples of COVID-19 (acute and convalescent) were obtained from the United States, Italy and Spain.

The Seattle patients joined while their infection was active and were tracked longitudinally afterward. Authors' data handling: Reference gene primer amplification in the assay estimated nucleated cell counts. TCRdb's table, derived via immunoSEQ multiplex PCR, lists solely in-frame clones and lacks some. V, J and clone size were drawn from that table, and D and trimming were deduced from the DNA. The sample records approximately 250,000 clones, more than 70% being singletons. The gene calls are TRBV5-3 and TRBJ1-5; D is uncertain. TRBV5-3 has ORF status, its function being uncertain. Sequencing used peripheral blood. This TCR derives from a woman aged 80 or older with COVID-19, enrolled during active disease. CDR3 DNA sequence: TGTGCCAGAAGCTGCTCTACCGCGGGGAATCAGCCCCAGCATTTT. Translation: CARSCSTAGNQPQHF.